The TCR beta chain under discussion was sequenced for a study of blood T cell repertoires in COVID-19. Assay used: immunoSEQ multiplex PCR; TCRdb lists only in-frame clones, some missing. The repertoire holds 250,000 or so clones, 80% to 90% seen once, with 0.85% to 0.9% in the top ten. After removal of 5 bases from V and 3 bases from J, the junction contained 7 bases not matched to a gene. Germline V gene sequence: CDR1 MDHEN, CDR2 SYDVKM. This CDR3 spans 18 amino acids. Sample: PBMCs or T cells enriched from blood (not recorded which). The clonotype was recovered from a man between 45 and 60 years old who had been exposed to COVID-19. V usage is TRBV28 and J usage is TRBJ2-6, with TRBD2 matching over 13 bases. DNA for the CDR3: TGTGCCAGCAGTCTCACTAGCGGGGGGGCTTTTGGGGCCAACGTCCTGACTTTC. This codes for CASSLTSGGAFGANVLTF.